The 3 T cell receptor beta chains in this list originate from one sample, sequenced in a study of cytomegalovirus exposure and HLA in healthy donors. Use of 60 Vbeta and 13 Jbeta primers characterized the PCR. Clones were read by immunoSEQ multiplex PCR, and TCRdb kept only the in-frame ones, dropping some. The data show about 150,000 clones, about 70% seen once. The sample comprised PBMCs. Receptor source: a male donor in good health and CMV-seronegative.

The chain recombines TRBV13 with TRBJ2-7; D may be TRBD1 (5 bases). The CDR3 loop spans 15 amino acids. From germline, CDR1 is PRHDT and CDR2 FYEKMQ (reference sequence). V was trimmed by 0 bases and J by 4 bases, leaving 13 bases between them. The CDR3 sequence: CASSLGGQGLYEQYF. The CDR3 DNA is TGTGCCAGCAGCTTAGGCGGCCAGGGCTTGTACGAGCAGTACTTC.

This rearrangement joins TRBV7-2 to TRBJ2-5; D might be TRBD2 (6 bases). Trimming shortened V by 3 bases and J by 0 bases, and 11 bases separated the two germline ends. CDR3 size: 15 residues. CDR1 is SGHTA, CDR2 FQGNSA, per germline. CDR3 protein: CASSLAGWYQETQYF. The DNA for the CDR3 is TGTGCCAGCAGCTTGGCGGGGTGGTACCAAGAGACCCAGTACTTC. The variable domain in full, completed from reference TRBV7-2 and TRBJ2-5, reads GAGVSQSPSNKVTEKGKDVELRCDPISGHTALYWYRQSLGQGLEFLIYFQGNSAPDKSGLPSDRFSAERTGGSVSTLTIQRTQQEDSAVYLCASSLAGWYQETQYFGPGTRLLVL.

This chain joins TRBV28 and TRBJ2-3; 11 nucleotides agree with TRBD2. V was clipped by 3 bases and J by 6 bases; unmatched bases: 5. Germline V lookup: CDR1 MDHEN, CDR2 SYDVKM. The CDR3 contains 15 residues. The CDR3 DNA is TGTGCCAGCAGTTTGCTAGCGGGGGGCCGGGATACGCAGTATTTT. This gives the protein CASSLLAGGRDTQYF.